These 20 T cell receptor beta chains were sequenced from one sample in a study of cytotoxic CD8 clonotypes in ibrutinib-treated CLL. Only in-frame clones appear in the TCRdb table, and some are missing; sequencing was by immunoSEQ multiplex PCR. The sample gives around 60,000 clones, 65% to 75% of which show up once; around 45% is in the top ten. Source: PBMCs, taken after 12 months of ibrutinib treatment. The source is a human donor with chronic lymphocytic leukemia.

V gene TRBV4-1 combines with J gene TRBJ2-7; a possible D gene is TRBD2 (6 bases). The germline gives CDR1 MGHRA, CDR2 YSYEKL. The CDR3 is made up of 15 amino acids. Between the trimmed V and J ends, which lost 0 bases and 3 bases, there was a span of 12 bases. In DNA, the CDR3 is TGCGCCAGCAGCCAAGAGTGGGGCGGGGACTACGAGCAGTACTTC. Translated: CASSQEWGGDYEQYF.

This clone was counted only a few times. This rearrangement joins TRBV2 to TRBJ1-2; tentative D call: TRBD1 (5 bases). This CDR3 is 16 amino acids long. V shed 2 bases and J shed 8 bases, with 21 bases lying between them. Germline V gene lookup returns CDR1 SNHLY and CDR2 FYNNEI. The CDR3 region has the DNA TGTGCCAGCAGTGAACGCAACTCCCAGGGTATAGAAGGCTACACCTTC. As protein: CASSERNSQGIEGYTF.

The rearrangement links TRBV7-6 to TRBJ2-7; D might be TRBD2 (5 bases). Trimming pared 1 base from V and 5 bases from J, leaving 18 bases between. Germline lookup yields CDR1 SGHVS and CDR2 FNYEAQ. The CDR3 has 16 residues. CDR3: CASSLEASGLSNEQYF. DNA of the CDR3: TGTGCCAGCAGCTTAGAAGCTTCGGGGTTGAGTAACGAGCAGTACTTC.

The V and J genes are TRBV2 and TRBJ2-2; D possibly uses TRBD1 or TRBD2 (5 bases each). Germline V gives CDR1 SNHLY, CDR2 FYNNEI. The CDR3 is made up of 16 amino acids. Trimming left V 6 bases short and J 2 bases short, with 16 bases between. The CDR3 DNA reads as TGTGCCAGCAGCCGCGAGGGGTCAGGAAACACCGGGGAGCTGTTTTTT. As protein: CASSREGSGNTGELFF. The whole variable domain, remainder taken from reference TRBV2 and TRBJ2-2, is EPEVTQTPSHQVTQMGQEVILRCVPISNHLYFYWYRQILGQKVEFLVSFYNNEISEKSEIFDDQFSVERPDGSNFTLKIRSTKLEDSAMYFCASSREGSGNTGELFFGEGSRLTVL.

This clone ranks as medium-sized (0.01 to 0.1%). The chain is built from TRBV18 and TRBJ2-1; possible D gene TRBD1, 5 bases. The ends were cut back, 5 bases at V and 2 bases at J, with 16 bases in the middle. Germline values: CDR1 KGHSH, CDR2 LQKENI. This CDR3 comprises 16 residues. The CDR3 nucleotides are TGTGCCAGCTCAGCCGTCGATGCAGGGCCCTACAATGAGCAGTTCTTC. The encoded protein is CASSAVDAGPYNEQFF.

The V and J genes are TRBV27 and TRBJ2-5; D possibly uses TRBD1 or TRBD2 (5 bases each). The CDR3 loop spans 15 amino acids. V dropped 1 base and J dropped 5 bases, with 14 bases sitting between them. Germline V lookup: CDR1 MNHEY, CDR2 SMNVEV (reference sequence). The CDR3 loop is CASSLWAGSGETQYF. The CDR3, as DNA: TGTGCCAGCAGTTTATGGGCAGGGTCGGGGGAGACCCAGTACTTC.

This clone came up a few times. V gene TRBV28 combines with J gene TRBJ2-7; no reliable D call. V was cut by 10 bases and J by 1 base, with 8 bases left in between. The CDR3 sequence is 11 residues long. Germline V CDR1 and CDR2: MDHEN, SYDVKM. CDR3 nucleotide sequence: TGTGCCACCACCCGGTCCTACGAGCAGTACTTC. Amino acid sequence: CATTRSYEQYF.

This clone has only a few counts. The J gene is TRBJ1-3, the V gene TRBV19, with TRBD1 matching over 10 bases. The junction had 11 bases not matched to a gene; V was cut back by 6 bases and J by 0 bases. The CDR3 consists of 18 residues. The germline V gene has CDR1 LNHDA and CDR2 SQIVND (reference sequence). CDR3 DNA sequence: TGTGCCAGTAGGACCGGGACAGGGGTCCGGAGCTCTGGAAACACCATATATTTT. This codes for CASRTGTGVRSSGNTIYF.

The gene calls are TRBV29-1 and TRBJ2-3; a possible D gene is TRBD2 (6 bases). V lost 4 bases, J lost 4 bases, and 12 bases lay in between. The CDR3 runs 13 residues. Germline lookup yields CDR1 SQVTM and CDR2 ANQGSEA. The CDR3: CSVARGLSDTQYF. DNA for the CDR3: TGCAGCGTTGCCCGGGGACTCTCAGATACGCAGTATTTT.

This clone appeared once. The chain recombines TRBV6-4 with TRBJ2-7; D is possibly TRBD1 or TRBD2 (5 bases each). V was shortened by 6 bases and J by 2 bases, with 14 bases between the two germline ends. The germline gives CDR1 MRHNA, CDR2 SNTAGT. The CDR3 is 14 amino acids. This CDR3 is CASRGETVTYEQYF. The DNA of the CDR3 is TGTGCCAGCAGGGGGGAGACTGTTACCTACGAGCAGTACTTC.

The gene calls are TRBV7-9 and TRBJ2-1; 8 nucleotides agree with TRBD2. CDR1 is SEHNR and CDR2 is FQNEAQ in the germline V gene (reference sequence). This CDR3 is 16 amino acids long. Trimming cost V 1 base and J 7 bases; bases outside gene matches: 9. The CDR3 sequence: CASSLESGRALNEQFF. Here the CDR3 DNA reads TGTGCCAGCAGCTTAGAGTCCGGGAGGGCCCTGAATGAGCAGTTCTTC.

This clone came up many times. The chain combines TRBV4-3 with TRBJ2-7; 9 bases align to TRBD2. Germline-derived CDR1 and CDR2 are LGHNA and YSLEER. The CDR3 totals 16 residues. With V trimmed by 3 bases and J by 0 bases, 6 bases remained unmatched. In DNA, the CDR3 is TGCGCCAGCAGCCAGGGGATTAGCGGGAGCTCCTACGAGCAGTACTTC. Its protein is CASSQGISGSSYEQYF.

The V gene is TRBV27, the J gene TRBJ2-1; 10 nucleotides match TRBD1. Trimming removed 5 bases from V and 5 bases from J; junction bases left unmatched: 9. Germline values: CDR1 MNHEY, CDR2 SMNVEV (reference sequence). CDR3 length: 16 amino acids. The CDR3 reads CASSSWTGGHHNEQFF. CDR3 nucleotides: TGTGCCAGCAGTAGTTGGACAGGGGGTCATCACAATGAGCAGTTCTTC.

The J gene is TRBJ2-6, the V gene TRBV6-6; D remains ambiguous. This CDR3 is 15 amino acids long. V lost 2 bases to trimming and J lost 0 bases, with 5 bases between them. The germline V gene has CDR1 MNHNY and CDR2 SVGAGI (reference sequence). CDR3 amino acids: CASSYQNSGANVLTF. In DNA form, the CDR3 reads TGTGCCAGCAGTTACCAGAACTCTGGGGCCAACGTCCTGACTTTC.

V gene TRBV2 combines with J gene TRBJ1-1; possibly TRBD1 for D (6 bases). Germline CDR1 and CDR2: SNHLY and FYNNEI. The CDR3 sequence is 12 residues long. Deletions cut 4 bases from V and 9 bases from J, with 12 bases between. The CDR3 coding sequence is TGTGCCAGCAGTGTCGCAGGGGCGCAAGCTTTCTTT. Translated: CASSVAGAQAFF.

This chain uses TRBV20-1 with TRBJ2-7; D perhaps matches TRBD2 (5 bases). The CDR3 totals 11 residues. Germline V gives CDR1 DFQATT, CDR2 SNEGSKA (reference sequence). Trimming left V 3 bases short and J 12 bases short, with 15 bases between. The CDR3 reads CSASHSDYRYF. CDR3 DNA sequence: TGCAGTGCTAGCCACTCAGACTATAGGTACTTC.

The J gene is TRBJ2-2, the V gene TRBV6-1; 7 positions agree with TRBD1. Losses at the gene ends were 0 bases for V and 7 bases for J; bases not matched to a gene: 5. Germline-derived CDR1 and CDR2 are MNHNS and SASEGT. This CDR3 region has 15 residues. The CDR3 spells CASSEAGGGDGELFF. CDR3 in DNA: TGTGCCAGCAGTGAAGCAGGGGGCGGTGACGGGGAGCTGTTTTTT.

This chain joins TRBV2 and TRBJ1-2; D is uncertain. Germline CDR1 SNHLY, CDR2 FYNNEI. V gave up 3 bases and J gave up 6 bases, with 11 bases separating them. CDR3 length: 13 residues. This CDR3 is CASSEWGVDGYTF. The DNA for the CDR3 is TGTGCCAGCAGTGAGTGGGGAGTAGATGGCTACACCTTC.

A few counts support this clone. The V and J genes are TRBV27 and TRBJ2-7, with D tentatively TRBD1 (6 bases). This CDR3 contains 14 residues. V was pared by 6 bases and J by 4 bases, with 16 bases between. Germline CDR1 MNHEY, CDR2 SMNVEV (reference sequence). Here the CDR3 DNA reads TGTGCCAGCAGCACAGGGATGGGGAAATACGAGCAGTACTTC. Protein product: CASSTGMGKYEQYF.

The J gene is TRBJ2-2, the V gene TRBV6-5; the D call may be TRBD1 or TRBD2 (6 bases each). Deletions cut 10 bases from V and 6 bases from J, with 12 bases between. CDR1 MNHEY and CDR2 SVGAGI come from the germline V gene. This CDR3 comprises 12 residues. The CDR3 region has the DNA TGTGCCACCGTTGGGGGGCCCGGGGAGCTGTTTTTT. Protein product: CATVGGPGELFF.